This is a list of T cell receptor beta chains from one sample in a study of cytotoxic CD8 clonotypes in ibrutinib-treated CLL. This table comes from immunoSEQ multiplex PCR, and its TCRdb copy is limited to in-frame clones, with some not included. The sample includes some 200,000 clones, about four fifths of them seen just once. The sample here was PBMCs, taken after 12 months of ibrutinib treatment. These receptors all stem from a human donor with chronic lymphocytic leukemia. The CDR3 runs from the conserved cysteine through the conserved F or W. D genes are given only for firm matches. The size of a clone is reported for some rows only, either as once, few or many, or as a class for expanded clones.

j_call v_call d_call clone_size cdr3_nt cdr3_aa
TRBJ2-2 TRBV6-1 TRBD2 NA TGTGCCAGCAGTGTGGAGCGGGGCGGGGAGCTGTTTTTT CASSVERGGELFF
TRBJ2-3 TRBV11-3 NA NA TGTGCCAGCAGCCGCTCAGAATACAGCACAGATACGCAGTATTTT CASSRSEYSTDTQYF
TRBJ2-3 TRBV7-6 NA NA TGTGCCAGCAGCCGAGGGAAGGATACGCAGTATTTT CASSRGKDTQYF
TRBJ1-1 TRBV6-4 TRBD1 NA TGTGCCAGCAGTGACCGACCAGGGGGCTGGGCTGAAGCTTTCTTT CASSDRPGGWAEAFF
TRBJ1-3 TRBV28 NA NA TGTGCCAGCAGTTCCCCGACAGGAACTGGAAACACCATATATTTT CASSSPTGTGNTIYF
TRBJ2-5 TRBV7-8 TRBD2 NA TGTGCCAGCAGCTCCTTCAGAGGCCCTAGCGGTCAAGAGACCCAGTACTTC CASSSFRGPSGQETQYF
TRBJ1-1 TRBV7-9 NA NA TGTGCCAGCAAAAGGACTGAAGCTTTCTTT CASKRTEAFF
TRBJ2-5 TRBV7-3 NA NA TGTGCCAGCAGCTCCGAGAGAGAGGAGACCCAGTACTTC CASSSEREETQYF
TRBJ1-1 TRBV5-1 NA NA TGCGCCAGCAGCCCACCCGGTGGCCAGATGAACACTGAAGCTTTCTTT CASSPPGGQMNTEAFF
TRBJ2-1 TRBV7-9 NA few TGTGCCAGCAGCCTAGGGCCTGAGCAGTTCTTC CASSLGPEQFF
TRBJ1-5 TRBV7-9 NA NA TGTGCCAGCAGCTTGGAAACCAATCAGCCCCAGCATTTT CASSLETNQPQHF
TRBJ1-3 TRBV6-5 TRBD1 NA TGTGCCAGCAGTCACAGGGGATTAGCTGGAAACACCATATATTTT CASSHRGLAGNTIYF
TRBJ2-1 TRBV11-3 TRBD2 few TGTGCCAGCAGCCCGGGAGGGGCTAATGAGCAGTTCTTC CASSPGGANEQFF
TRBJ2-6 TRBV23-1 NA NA TGCGCCAGCAGTCAATCAAGCTGGGGGCCTCACATCTCCTCTGGGGCCAACGTCCTGACTTTC CASSQSSWGPHISSGANVLTF
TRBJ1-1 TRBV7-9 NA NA TGTGCCAGCAGCTTAGAGTGGTCGAACACTGAAGCTTTCTTT CASSLEWSNTEAFF
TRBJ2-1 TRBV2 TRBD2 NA TGTGCCAGAGGGGGGGGACTAGCGGGAGAGCAGTTCTTC CARGGGLAGEQFF
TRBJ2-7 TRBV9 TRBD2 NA TGTGCCAGCAGCGTAACGGGACTAGCGGGACCATACGTGCAGTACTTC CASSVTGLAGPYVQYF
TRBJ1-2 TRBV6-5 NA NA TGTGCCAGCAGTCGTGACAGGTTAAACTATGGCTACACCTTC CASSRDRLNYGYTF
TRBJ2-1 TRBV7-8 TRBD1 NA TGTGCCAGCAGCCTTCCGCGGACAGGGACCTACAATGAGCAGTTCTTC CASSLPRTGTYNEQFF
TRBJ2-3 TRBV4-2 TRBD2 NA TGTGCCAGCAATGGCGGGAGCGTAAGCACAGATACGCAGTATTTT CASNGGSVSTDTQYF
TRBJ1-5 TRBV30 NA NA TGTGCCTGGAGTAGGGGGGACGGACAGCCCCAGCATTTT CAWSRGDGQPQHF
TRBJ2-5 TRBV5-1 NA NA TGCGCCAGCAGCTTGCGGGGTGTAGGGGAGACCCAGTACTTC CASSLRGVGETQYF
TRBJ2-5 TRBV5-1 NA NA TGCGCCAGCAGCTTGGCCTCAGGGGCGGGAGAGACCCAGTACTTC CASSLASGAGETQYF
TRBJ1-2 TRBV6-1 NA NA TGTGCCAGCAGTTATGGGGGAAACGAGGGCTACACCTTC CASSYGGNEGYTF
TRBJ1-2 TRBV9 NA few TGTGCCAGCAGCGCTTACAACTATGGCTACACCTTC CASSAYNYGYTF
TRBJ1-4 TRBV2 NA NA TGTGCCAGCACTCTCTGGGAAGGGGTCATGAATGAAAAACTGTTTTTT CASTLWEGVMNEKLFF
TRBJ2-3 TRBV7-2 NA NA TGTGCCAGCAGCCGACCTAGTATGAGGGATACGCAGTATTTT CASSRPSMRDTQYF
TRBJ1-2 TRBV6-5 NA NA TGTGCCAGCTTTATAAGGGTTGGTGGCTACACCTTC CASFIRVGGYTF
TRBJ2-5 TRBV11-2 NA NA TGTGCCAGCAGCTTAATGGGGGGCGGAGAGACCCAGTACTTC CASSLMGGGETQYF
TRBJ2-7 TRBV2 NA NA TGTGCCAGCAGTGAAACAGCGACAAGCTCCTACGAGCAGTACTTC CASSETATSSYEQYF
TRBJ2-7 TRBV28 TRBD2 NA TGTGCCAGCAGTTACCCCCTCGGTATAGCGGGAGGCACCTTCGAGCAGTACTTC CASSYPLGIAGGTFEQYF
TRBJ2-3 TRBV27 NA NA TGTGCCAGCAGTTTGACGGCGCCCACGGGGGATACGCAGTATTTT CASSLTAPTGDTQYF
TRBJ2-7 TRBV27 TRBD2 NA TGTGCCAGCAGTAACCTAGCGGGAGTAAGCGAGCAGTACTTC CASSNLAGVSEQYF
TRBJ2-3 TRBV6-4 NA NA TGTGCCAGCAGTGATGGGTCTAGCGGCACAGATACGCAGTATTTT CASSDGSSGTDTQYF
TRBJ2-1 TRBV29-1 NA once TGCAGCGTTGAGCTAGGCGTCAGCCCCAATGAGCAGTTCTTC CSVELGVSPNEQFF
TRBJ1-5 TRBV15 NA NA TGTGCCACCAGCGGCTGGGGGAACAATCAGCCCCAGCATTTT CATSGWGNNQPQHF
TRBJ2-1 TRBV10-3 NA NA TGTGCCATCAGGGGGGAGGTTGGCGATGAGCAGTTCTTC CAIRGEVGDEQFF
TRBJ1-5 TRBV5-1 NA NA TGCGCCAGCAGTCTTATGGGAGGGTCTACTAATCAGCCCCAGCATTTT CASSLMGGSTNQPQHF
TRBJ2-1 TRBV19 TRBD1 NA TGTGCCAGCACTTGGACAGGGGTCAATGAGCAGTTCTTC CASTWTGVNEQFF
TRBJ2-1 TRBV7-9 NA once TGTGCCAGCAGCCCCCGGACTACCGACAATGAGCAGTTCTTC CASSPRTTDNEQFF
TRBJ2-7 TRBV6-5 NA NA TGTGCCAGCAGGGACTTGGGGGGCTACGAGCAGTACTTC CASRDLGGYEQYF
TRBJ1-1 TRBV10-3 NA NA TGTGCCGTTAGGGGAAGTAGGGGTTTGGAGGCTTTCTTT CAVRGSRGLEAFF
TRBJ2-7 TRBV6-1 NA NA TGTGCCACCGCAGGGGTTTTGAACAAGCAGTACTTC CATAGVLNKQYF
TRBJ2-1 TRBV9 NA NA TGTGCCAGCAGCGCGGGACTCTACAATGAGCAGTTCTTC CASSAGLYNEQFF
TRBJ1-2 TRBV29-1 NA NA TGCAGCGTTGAAGGGGCAGGAGTAAACTATGGCTACACCTTC CSVEGAGVNYGYTF
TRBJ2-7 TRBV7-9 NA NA TGTGCCAGCAGCGGGGCCGGGGGCGGCCGGGAGTACGAGCAGTACTTC CASSGAGGGREYEQYF
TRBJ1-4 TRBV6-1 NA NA TGTGCCAGCAACGGGCAGCTACTTGAAAAACTGTTTTTT CASNGQLLEKLFF
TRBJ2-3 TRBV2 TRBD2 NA TGTGCCAGCACAACGCTCTCGGGAGGGAGGACAGATACGCAGTATTTT CASTTLSGGRTDTQYF
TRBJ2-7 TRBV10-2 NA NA TGCGCCAGCAGATCCTCCGGGGACTCGTCCTACGAGCAGTACTTC CASRSSGDSSYEQYF
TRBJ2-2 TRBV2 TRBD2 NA TGTGCCAGCAGTGTTGGGTCGGGACTAAACACCGGGGAGCTGTTTTTT CASSVGSGLNTGELFF
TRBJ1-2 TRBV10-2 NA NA TGCGCCAGCAGTGAGGGGGAAAACTATGGCTACACCTTC CASSEGENYGYTF
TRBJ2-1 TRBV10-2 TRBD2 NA TGCGCCAGCAGTCACTGGGGGACTAGCGGGGGGAATGAGCAGTTCTTC CASSHWGTSGGNEQFF
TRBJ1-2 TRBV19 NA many TGTGCCAGTAGTATAACAGGCTATGGCTACACCTTC CASSITGYGYTF
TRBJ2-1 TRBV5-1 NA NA TGCGCCAGCAGCTTGGGGGGGCCGCCGGGCGAGCAGTTCTTC CASSLGGPPGEQFF
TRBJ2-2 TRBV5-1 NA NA TGCGCCAGCAGCTTGGTCGGGAACACCGGGGAGCTGTTTTTT CASSLVGNTGELFF
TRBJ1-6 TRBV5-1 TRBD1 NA TGCGCCAGCAGCTTACAGGGGAACCATAATTCACCCCTCCACTTT CASSLQGNHNSPLHF
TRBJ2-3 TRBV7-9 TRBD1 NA TGTGCCAGCAGCCCCCAGACAGGGGGGACGCAGTATTTT CASSPQTGGTQYF
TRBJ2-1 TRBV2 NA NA TGTGCCAGCAGCCCCCCACGTCTTCAAGGGTACAATGAGCAGTTCTTC CASSPPRLQGYNEQFF
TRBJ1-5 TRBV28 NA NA TGTGCCATCTCCCCCCGCGGGGGTTTCGGTCAGCCCCAGCATTTT CAISPRGGFGQPQHF
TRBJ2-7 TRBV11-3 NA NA TGTGCCAGCAGCTTAGGTCAAGGATCCTCCTACGAGCAGTACTTC CASSLGQGSSYEQYF